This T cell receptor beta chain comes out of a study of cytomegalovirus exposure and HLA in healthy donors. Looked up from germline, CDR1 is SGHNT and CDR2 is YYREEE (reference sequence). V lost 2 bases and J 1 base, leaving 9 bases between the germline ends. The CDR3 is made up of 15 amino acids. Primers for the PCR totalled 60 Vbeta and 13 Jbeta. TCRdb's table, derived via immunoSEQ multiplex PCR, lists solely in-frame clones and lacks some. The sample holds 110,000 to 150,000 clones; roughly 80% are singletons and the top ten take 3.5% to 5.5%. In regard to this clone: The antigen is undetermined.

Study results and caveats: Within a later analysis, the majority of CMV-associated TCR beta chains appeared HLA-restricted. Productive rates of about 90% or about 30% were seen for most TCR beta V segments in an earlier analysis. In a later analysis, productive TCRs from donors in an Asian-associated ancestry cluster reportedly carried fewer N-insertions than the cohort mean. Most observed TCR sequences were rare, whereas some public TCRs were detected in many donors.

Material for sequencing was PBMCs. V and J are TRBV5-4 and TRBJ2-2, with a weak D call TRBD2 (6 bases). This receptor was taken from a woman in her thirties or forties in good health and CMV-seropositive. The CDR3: CASSLFSGNTGELFF. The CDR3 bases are TGTGCCAGCAGCTTATTTAGCGGGAACACCGGGGAGCTGTTTTTT.